This entry describes one TCR beta chain. The antigen remains undetermined. The data were obtained in a study of cytomegalovirus exposure and HLA in healthy donors. General study results and limits: As confirmed in vitro, a few CMV-associated chains were specific for CMV antigens.

The germline V gene encodes CDR1 SGHRS and CDR2 YFSETQ. CDR3 length: 14 residues. Trimming cost V 6 bases and J 2 bases; bases outside gene matches: 6. Sequencing was performed with immunoSEQ multiplex PCR; in TCRdb, only in-frame clones are kept and a portion is missing. The profile shows 190,000 or so clones, approximately 84% of them singletons. These donors were members of the roughly 110-subject validation cohort, a group separate from the approximately 700-subject first cohort. Sequencing was done on a sample of PBMCs. This TCR was sampled from a young woman in good health and CMV-seropositive. This chain uses TRBV5-1 with TRBJ2-3; TRBD2 matches 7 bases. This CDR3 reads CASNRGDPTDTQYF. As DNA, the CDR3 is TGCGCCAGCAATCGGGGGGACCCCACAGATACGCAGTATTTT.